This T cell receptor (beta chain) is drawn from a study of blood T cell repertoires in COVID-19 (TCRdb year 2020). With respect to the entire study: Collaborator samples came from the United States, Italy and Spain and covered acute and convalescent phases of COVID-19. The samples were drawn from two sources: the first 160 participants of the ongoing ImmuneRACE study, and about 1,300 subjects contributed by 6 global collaborators. The repertoires were made available in a free public database intended to serve as a resource for research on the immune response to SARS-CoV-2. The dataset comprised deeply sampled blood TCRbeta repertoires from subjects exposed to, actively infected with, or recovered from COVID-19. A de-identified subject ID, COVID-19 status, age in years and sex were almost always included in the sample metadata. Where HLA class I and class II types were available, the types were taken from metadata supplied by the sample provider, not from assay-based typing. The prospective study material was composed of cDNA or gDNA derived from T cells, B-cell-depleted T cells, or PBMCs. What the work shows at the level of the full study, not this receptor alone: The quantity of clinical and demographic metadata differed by source and by participant and was supplied without curation.

One collaborating source in Seattle enrolled patients during active infection and followed them longitudinally through the course of disease. The collaborating institutions used their own protocols to collect whole blood in K2EDTA tubes. For TCRbeta analysis, collaborator samples were shipped as frozen whole blood, as isolated PBMCs, or as DNA extracted from either sample type. About this clone itself: Its recognized antigen is unknown. Per-nucleotide qualities are absent, and no much larger clonotype sits a single base away.

TCRbeta CDR3 regions were amplified from genomic DNA by means of the immunoSEQ Assay, a bias-controlled multiplex PCR. Turning to the authors' computational methods: The number of nucleated cells in each sample was estimated from the amplification of reference gene primers within the assay. To quantify the absolute abundance of each unique TCRbeta CDR3 rearrangement, sequence reads were collapsed and filtered. For each sample, productive Simpson clonality was calculated by taking the square root of Simpson's diversity index across productive rearrangements. TCRdb retrieved this table from immuneACCESS and kept in-frame rearrangements only. Not all clones are present; in checked studies, unresolved V genes account for under half, and no reason is known for the remainder. V and J calls and clone size come straight from that table; D and trimming were deduced from the DNA. For this sample there are about 58,000 clones; around four fifths appear just once. Under 40% of the sample goes to the ten largest clones.

There are 16 amino acids in the CDR3, from cysteine to phenylalanine inclusive. Here the CDR3 DNA is all that survives: 48 bases in frame from base 1. Taken from the germline V gene, the CDR1 and CDR2 loops are SGHAT and FQNNGV. Here V drops 4 bases and J drops 1 base, and the junction holds 4 bases not matched to any gene. The sample comprised peripheral blood. The receptor was derived from a man in his 60s with COVID-19, enrolled during active disease. Here the chain combines TRBV11-2 and TRBJ2-4, and 10 junctional nucleotides match TRBD1. The CDR3 protein: CASSSSGQGAKNIQYF. In nucleotides, the sequence is TGTGCCAGCAGCTCGTCGGGACAGGGGGCCAAAAACATTCAGTACTTC.